This T cell receptor (beta chain) was captured by sequencing in a study of a mutant IDH1 vaccine in newly diagnosed glioma. Study-wide context: The study gave patients eight vaccinations in weeks 1, 3, 5, 7, 11, 15, 19, 23. Standard pretreatment was either radiotherapy, temozolomide, or, for most, radiochemotherapy with temozolomide. With temozolomide cycles, or 4-6 weeks after radiotherapy alone, vaccination was started.

Generated by immunoSEQ multiplex PCR, the TCRdb table keeps only in-frame clones and is missing some. The table includes roughly 60,000 clones, approximately 79% detected once. Per germline, CDR1 SGHNT and CDR2 YENEEA. This CDR3 spans 14 amino acids. The J segment lost 2 bases and the V segment lost 3 bases, leaving 3 bases of the junction unmatched. As for this clone: Antigen: not known.

Noted time point: week 5, during vaccination. What each vaccine dose contained was 300 ug of mutant IDH1 20-mer peptide, accompanied by topical imiquimod. Each astrocytoma in the donors was new, WHO grade 3 or 4, IDH1-mutant and ATRX-lost. The chain links TRBV11-3 to TRBJ1-1, with TRBD1 matching 7 bases. The sequenced sample was PBMCs, obtained from a glioma patient whose treatment included an IDH1 peptide vaccine. This receptor was obtained from a woman between 50 and 59 years old with glioma. CDR3 in DNA: TGTGCCAGCAGCTTGCGGACAGGAAACACTGAAGCTTTCTTT. Translation: CASSLRTGNTEAFF.